Given below is one T cell receptor beta chain in context. A read error may produce the germline difference seen at one junction end. This specimen belongs to a study of molecular identifiers for immune sequencing clone quantification. Study summary: In the replicates, RNA derived from about 21,000 or 97,000 naive CD8 cells was divided into five parts, and four were sequenced.

In the sort, naive CD8 T cells were defined as CD8+CD4-CCR7+CD45RA+. TCRdb used MiXCR to reprocess the PCR reads, holding one entry per CDR3 protein. The table shows some 680,000 distinct CDR3 sequences, with 25% occurring only once. The CDR3 spans 15 residues. Looked up from germline, CDR1 is SEHNR and CDR2 is FQNEAQ (reference sequence). The origin of this receptor is a human donor in good health. Some libraries in this study had Jurkat cell RNA spiked in. The V call is TRBV7-9, the J call TRBJ1-4, with D perhaps matching TRBD1 (5 bases). Sequencing was done on a sample of naive CD8+ T cells from blood, with Jurkat cell RNA spiked in. Sample subset: FACS-sorted CD8+CD4-CCR7+CD45RA+ naive T cells. The CDR3 nucleotides read TGTGCCAGCAGCCACCGGGACTCGGGTAATGAAAAACTGTCTTTT. Translating gives CASSHRDSGNEKLSF.